This is a list of T cell receptor beta chains from one sample in a study of T cell repertoires in cytomegalovirus infection. These receptors have no identified antigens. One entry per CDR3 protein results from TCRdb running MiXCR on the reads. The data show roughly 730,000 distinct CDR3 sequences, approximately 33% seen once. Sequenced here: cultured PBMCs, sampled from culture after CMV antigen stimulation. The receptors here all came from a human donor in good health (CMV status not recorded). Some clones in this sample may be carry-over from other donors' samples. The CDR3 runs from the conserved cysteine through the conserved F or W. D genes are given only for firm matches. Expanded clones are given a class, and other clones once, few, many or no size at all.

TRBJ2-2 . . TRBV11-3 TGTGCCAGCAGCCCTCAGGGGTTGGGCGGGGAGCTGTTTTTT CASSPQGLGGELFF
TRBJ1-2 . . TRBV29-1 TGCAGCGTTGAAAGGACGGACGGCTACACCTTC CSVERTDGYTF
TRBJ2-1 . TRBD2 TRBV12-5 TGTGCTAGTGGCTCAGGACTAGGTCCCATCAATGAGCAGTTCTTC CASGSGLGPINEQFF
TRBJ2-7 many TRBD2 TRBV7-2 TGTGCCAGCAGCCCGCGGGGGGGGGTCTACGAGCAGTACTTC CASSPRGGVYEQYF
TRBJ2-7 many . TRBV28 TGTGCCAGCAGTTTCCCTGTTGAGGCACCGGCCTACGAGCAGTACTTC CASSFPVEAPAYEQYF
TRBJ1-1 . . TRBV7-2 TGTGCCAGCAGACCAACCGGGGGAGGAACTGAAGCTTTCTTT CASRPTGGGTEAFF
TRBJ2-1 . TRBD2 TRBV7-9 TGTGCCAGCAGCCTCCGCGACGGGACTAACTACAATGAGCAGTTCTTC CASSLRDGTNYNEQFF
TRBJ1-1 . TRBD1 TRBV19 TGTGCCAGTAGTAACTACAGGGGGAACACTGAAGCTTTCTTT CASSNYRGNTEAFF
TRBJ2-5 . . TRBV19 TGTGCCAGTAGTACAGGGCCCTACCAAGGAGCCCAGTACTTC CASSTGPYQGAQYF
TRBJ2-7 many TRBD2 TRBV28 TGTGCCAGCAGACTTAGCGGGAGCTCCTACGAGCAGTACTTC CASRLSGSSYEQYF
TRBJ2-5 . TRBD2 TRBV7-2 TGTGCCAGCAGCTTTCACCAGAGCGGGACGGGTCAGACCCAGTACTTC CASSFHQSGTGQTQYF
TRBJ2-6 . . TRBV7-9 TGTGCCAGCAGCAAGCCGGAGGCCAACGTCCTGACTTTC CASSKPEANVLTF
TRBJ1-1 few . TRBV6-5 TGTGCCAGCAGCGGCATGTCGGGACGGATTAATCCTGAAGCTTTCTTT CASSGMSGRINPEAFF
TRBJ2-3 many . TRBV7-9 TGTGCCAGCAGCTTATACGAAGGGACCGGGCCCACAGATACGCAGTATTTT CASSLYEGTGPTDTQYF
TRBJ2-1 few TRBD2 TRBV4-3 TGCGCCAGCAGCCAAGATGGTGCGGGAGTGGTGACCAATGAGCAGTTCTTC CASSQDGAGVVTNEQFF
TRBJ1-2 few . TRBV20-1 TGCAGTGCTAGCAAGGATCCCTATGGCTACACCTTC CSASKDPYGYTF
TRBJ2-1 . . TRBV19 TGTGCCAGTAGTCCCGACGGGAGTTACAATGAGCAGTTCTTC CASSPDGSYNEQFF
TRBJ1-2 . . TRBV19 TGTGCCAGTAGCCGCAACGGGGCTTCTTCTAACTATGGCTACACCTTC CASSRNGASSNYGYTF
TRBJ1-1 . TRBD1 TRBV6-1 TGTGCCAGCACGGACAGGGGAAAGGCTAACACTGAAGCTTTCTTT CASTDRGKANTEAFF
TRBJ1-6 few TRBD1 TRBV7-6 TGTGCCAGCAGTCCCGGGACAGGGGGAATCGGTTCACCCCTCCACTTT CASSPGTGGIGSPLHF
TRBJ2-1 few TRBD2 TRBV10-3 TGTGCCATCCGGACTAGCGGGAGGGAGGGCTCCTACAATGAGCAGTTCTTC CAIRTSGREGSYNEQFF
TRBJ2-7 few . TRBV11-2 TGTGCCAGCAGCTTTAACGCCGGATCCTACGAGCAGTACTTC CASSFNAGSYEQYF
TRBJ2-3 . . TRBV10-3 TGTGCCATCAGTGAGCGGCCTAGCGACTCAGATACGCAGTATTTT CAISERPSDSDTQYF
TRBJ1-1 few . TRBV20-1 TGCAGTGCTAGAGGGTGGGACACTGAAGCTTTCTTT CSARGWDTEAFF
TRBJ1-2 many . TRBV15 TGTGCCACCAGCAGAGACCGGGGCTATGGCTACACCTTC CATSRDRGYGYTF
TRBJ2-1 few TRBD2 TRBV3-1 TGTGCCAGCAGCCAGAGTAGCGGGAGGGCTGGTGAGCAGTTCTTC CASSQSSGRAGEQFF
TRBJ2-1 many TRBD1 TRBV7-6 TGTGCCAGCAGCTTTTTGGGACAGGGATACAATGAGCAGTTCTTC CASSFLGQGYNEQFF